A single sample is the source of the 2 T cell receptor beta chains below, sequenced in a study of cytomegalovirus exposure and HLA in healthy donors. Primers included in the PCR were 60 Vbeta and 13 Jbeta primers. Sequencing was performed with immunoSEQ multiplex PCR; in TCRdb, only in-frame clones are kept and a portion is missing. The profile shows approximately 140,000 clones, 80% of them singletons. The sample taken for sequencing was PBMCs. Every receptor here comes from a man between 25 and 39 years old in good health and CMV-seronegative.

This clone was detected once. The V and J genes are TRBV28 and TRBJ2-5; perhaps TRBD1 as D (5 bases). CDR3 length: 14 amino acids. The germline CDR1 and CDR2 sequences are MDHEN and SYDVKM. Trimming pared 5 bases from V and 2 bases from J, leaving 12 bases between. For the CDR3, the DNA is TGTGCCAGCAGTCCCAGGGTTATTCAAGAGACCCAGTACTTC. Translating gives CASSPRVIQETQYF.

The chain joins TRBV5-1 to TRBJ2-1, with 7 bases matching TRBD2. Losses at the gene ends were 0 bases for V and 2 bases for J; bases not matched to a gene: 5. Per the germline V gene, CDR1 is SGHRS and CDR2 is YFSETQ. The CDR3 is 16 residues long. Here the CDR3 reads CASSLAGRGAYNEQFF. CDR3 in DNA: TGCGCCAGCAGCTTGGCCGGCCGGGGGGCCTACAATGAGCAGTTCTTC.